Listed here are 6 T cell receptor beta chains from one sample, sequenced in a study of radiotherapy plus CTLA-4 blockade in lung cancer. Libraries were prepared by immunoSEQ multiplex PCR; TCRdb keeps only in-frame clonotypes and omits some of them. The sample contains 64,000 or so clones, approximately 65% of which appear only once. This specimen consisted of peripheral blood, obtained from a patient treated with radiotherapy plus ipilimumab. The receptors come from a human donor with non-small cell lung cancer whose response to radiotherapy plus ipilimumab could not be evaluated.

This clone was counted between two and nine times. This rearrangement joins TRBV7-9 to TRBJ1-4; D is unresolved. The CDR3 is 11 residues long. The germline V gene has CDR1 SEHNR and CDR2 FQNEAQ (reference sequence). V lost 4 bases and J 14 bases, leaving 11 bases between the germline ends. CDR3: CASSSPRGLFF. CDR3 nucleotides: TGTGCCAGCAGCTCGCCTAGAGGGCTGTTTTTT.

The rearrangement links TRBV6-1 to TRBJ1-1; possibly TRBD1 for D (6 bases). Between the trimmed V and J ends, which lost 6 bases and 5 bases, there was a span of 16 bases. This CDR3 spans 14 amino acids. Germline lookup yields CDR1 MNHNS and CDR2 SASEGT. The DNA for the CDR3 is TGTGCCAGCAGCAACAGGGAATCGGGAACTGAAGCTTTCTTT. This translates into CASSNRESGTEAFF.

The genes are TRBV7-2 and TRBJ2-2; the D gene is possibly TRBD1 (6 bases). The germline V gene has CDR1 SGHTA and CDR2 FQGNSA. The CDR3 is 16 residues long. Trimming removed 5 bases at V and 4 bases at J, with 17 bases between. CDR3 in amino acids: CASSPPRGGGTGELFF. The CDR3 DNA sequence: TGTGCCAGCAGCCCCCCCAGGGGCGGCGGCACCGGGGAGCTGTTTTTT.

This chain uses TRBV5-1 with TRBJ2-2, with D uncertain. This CDR3 region has 15 residues. CDR1 and CDR2 (germline): SGHRS, YFSETQ. V shed 0 bases and J shed 1 base, with 7 bases lying between them. The CDR3 here is CASSLDAGNTGELFF. CDR3 in DNA: TGCGCCAGCAGCTTGGATGCCGGGAACACCGGGGAGCTGTTTTTT.

DNA of the CDR3: TGTGCCAGTAGTATGCCCTTGAGTAGAGGGGCGGGGAATGAGCAGTTCTTC. Amino acid sequence: CASSMPLSRGAGNEQFF. This chain links TRBV19 with TRBJ2-1, with D possibly TRBD2 on 6 matching bases. The CDR3 runs 17 residues. CDR1 is LNHDA and CDR2 is SQIVND in the germline V gene (reference sequence). Trimming removed 3 bases at V and 7 bases at J, with 22 bases between.

The V gene is TRBV18, the J gene TRBJ1-1, with D maybe TRBD1 (6 bases). The V end lost 3 bases, the J end lost 6 bases, and 11 bases lay between the germline ends. The CDR3 extends over 13 amino acids. The germline gives CDR1 KGHSH, CDR2 LQKENI. The CDR3 reads CASSPTGRAEAFF. The CDR3, as DNA: TGTGCCAGCTCACCCACAGGGCGCGCTGAAGCTTTCTTT.